What follows describes a single T cell receptor beta chain. Its antigen is as yet unknown. This sample is drawn from a study of Ad26.COV2.S vaccination and SARS-CoV-2 variants. Points from the study as a whole: Responses of spike-specific T cells (both CD8+ and CD4+) reportedly showed substantial breadth after vaccination.

Treatment here: some 19 received Ad26.COV2.S at low or high dose, single or two shots; a few received placebo; per-sample allocation not given. Samples were taken on day 63 after the first vaccine or placebo injection. Clones were sequenced by immunoSEQ multiplex PCR, and TCRdb holds only the in-frame ones, with some missing. The top ten clones hold over 8.5% of a sample with about 350,000 clones, about 86% of them seen once. V shed 4 bases, J shed 6 bases, and the junction held 11 bases outside the gene matches. The CDR3 has 16 residues. The germline CDR1 and CDR2 sequences are SGDLS and YYNGEE. The source is a person between 18 and 65 years old who received the Ad26.COV2.S COVID-19 vaccine or a placebo. The J gene is TRBJ2-1, the V gene TRBV9; 9 nucleotides match TRBD2. The specimen was peripheral blood, collected in a trial of Ad26.COV2.S vaccine versus placebo. CDR3 amino acids: CASSLAPGLAANEQFF. Written as DNA, the CDR3 is TGTGCCAGCAGCTTAGCTCCGGGACTAGCAGCCAATGAGCAGTTCTTC.